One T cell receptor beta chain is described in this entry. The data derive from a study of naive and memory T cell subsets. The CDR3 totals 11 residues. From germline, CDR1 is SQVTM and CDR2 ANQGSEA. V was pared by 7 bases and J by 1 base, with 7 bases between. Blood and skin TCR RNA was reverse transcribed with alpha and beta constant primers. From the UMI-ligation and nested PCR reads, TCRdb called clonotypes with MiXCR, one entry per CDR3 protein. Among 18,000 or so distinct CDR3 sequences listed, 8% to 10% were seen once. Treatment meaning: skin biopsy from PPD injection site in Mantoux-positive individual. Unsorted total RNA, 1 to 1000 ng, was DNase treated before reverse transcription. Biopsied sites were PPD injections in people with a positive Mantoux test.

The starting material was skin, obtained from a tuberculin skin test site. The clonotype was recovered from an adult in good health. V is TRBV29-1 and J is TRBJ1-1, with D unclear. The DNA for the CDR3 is TGCAGCGGCTACAGGAACACTGAAGCTTTCTTT. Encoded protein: CSGYRNTEAFF.